Given below is one TCR beta chain in context. Its specificity is unknown. Vbeta (60) and Jbeta (13) primers were used in the PCR. Here immunoSEQ multiplex PCR was the method, and the copy in TCRdb shows in-frame clones only, minus some. The sample has about 100,000 clones, 60% to 75% seen once; the top ten hold about 10%. V was pared by 5 bases and J by 2 bases, with 8 bases of the junction left unmatched. The CDR3 is made up of 15 amino acids. The germline gives CDR1 SGDLS, CDR2 YYNGEE. The source of the sample is a study of cytomegalovirus exposure and HLA in healthy donors. Study findings and constraints: Earlier analysis looked at TCR beta V segments, and most were productive about 87% or about 30% of the time. In a later analysis, several top co-occurrence clusters appeared linked to parvovirus B19, influenza, CMV and Epstein-Barr virus. The Asian-associated ancestry cluster reportedly had fewer N-insertions than the approximately 690-donor mean in a later analysis.

The specimen was PBMCs. This TCR came from a man aged 45-65 years in good health and CMV-seronegative. This chain uses TRBV9 with TRBJ1-2, with 8 bases aligning to TRBD1. CDR3: CASSTMGQANYGYTF. CDR3 in DNA: TGTGCCAGCAGTACCATGGGACAGGCCAACTATGGCTACACCTTC.